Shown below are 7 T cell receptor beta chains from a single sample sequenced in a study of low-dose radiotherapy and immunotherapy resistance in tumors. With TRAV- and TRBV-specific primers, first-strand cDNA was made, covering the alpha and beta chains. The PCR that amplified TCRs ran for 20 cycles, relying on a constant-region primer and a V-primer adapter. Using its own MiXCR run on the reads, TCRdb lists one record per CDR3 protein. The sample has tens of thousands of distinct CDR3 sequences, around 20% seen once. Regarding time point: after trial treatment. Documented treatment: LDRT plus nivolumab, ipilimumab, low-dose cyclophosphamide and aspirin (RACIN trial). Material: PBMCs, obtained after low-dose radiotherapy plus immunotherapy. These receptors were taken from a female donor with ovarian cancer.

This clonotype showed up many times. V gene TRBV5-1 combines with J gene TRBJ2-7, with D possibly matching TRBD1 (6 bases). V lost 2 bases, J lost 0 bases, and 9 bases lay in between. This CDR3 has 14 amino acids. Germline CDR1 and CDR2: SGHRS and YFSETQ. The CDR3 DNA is TGCGCCAGCAGCTTCCGGGACAACTCCTACGAGCAGTACTTC. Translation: CASSFRDNSYEQYF.

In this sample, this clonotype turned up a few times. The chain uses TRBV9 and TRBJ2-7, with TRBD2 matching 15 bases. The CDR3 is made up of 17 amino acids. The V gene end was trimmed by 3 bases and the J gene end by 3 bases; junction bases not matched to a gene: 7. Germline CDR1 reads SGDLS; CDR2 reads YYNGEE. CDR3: CASSAGLAGGPGYEQYF. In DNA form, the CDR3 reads TGTGCCAGCAGCGCTGGACTAGCGGGGGGGCCTGGCTACGAGCAGTACTTC.

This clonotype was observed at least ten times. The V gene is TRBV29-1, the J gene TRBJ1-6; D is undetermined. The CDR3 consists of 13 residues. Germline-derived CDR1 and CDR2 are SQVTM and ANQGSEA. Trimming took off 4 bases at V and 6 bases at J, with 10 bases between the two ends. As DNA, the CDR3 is TGCAGCGTTGGTGAGGACGGTAATTCACCCCTCCACTTT. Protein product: CSVGEDGNSPLHF.

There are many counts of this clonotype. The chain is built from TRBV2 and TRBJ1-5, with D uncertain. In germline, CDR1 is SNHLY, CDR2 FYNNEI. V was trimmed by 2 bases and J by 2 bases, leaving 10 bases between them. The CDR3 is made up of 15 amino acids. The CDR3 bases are TGTGCCAGCAGTGAATTCAGTGGAGGCAATCAGCCCCAGCATTTT. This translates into CASSEFSGGNQPQHF.

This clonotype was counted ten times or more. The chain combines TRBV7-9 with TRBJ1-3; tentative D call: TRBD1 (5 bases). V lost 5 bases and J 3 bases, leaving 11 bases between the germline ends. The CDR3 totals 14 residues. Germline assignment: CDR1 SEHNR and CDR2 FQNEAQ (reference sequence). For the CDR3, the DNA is TGTGCCAGCAGCGAGGGACGGCATGGAAACACCATATATTTT. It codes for CASSEGRHGNTIYF.

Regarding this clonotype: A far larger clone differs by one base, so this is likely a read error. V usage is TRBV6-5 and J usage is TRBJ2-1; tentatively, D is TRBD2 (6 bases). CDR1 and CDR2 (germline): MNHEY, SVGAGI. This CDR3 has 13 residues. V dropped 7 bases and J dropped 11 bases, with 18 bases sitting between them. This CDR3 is CASNPGGRNKQFF. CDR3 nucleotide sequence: TGTGCCAGCAACCCCGGGGGACGAAATAAGCAGTTCTTC.

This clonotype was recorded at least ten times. CDR3 amino acids: CASSLHRGGYEQYF. For the CDR3, the DNA is TGTGCCAGCAGCTTGCACAGGGGGGGCTACGAGCAGTACTTC. V is TRBV5-5 and J is TRBJ2-7, with a weak D call TRBD1 (8 bases). V was cut by 1 base and J by 3 bases, with 11 bases left in between. CDR1 SGHKS and CDR2 YYEKEE come from the germline V gene (reference sequence). The CDR3 has 14 residues.